This T cell receptor beta chain was identified in a study of human T cells and chemical hapten exposure. The library tagged each cDNA molecule with unique molecular identifiers. TCRdb reprocessed the RACE reads with MiXCR, giving one entry per CDR3 protein. The table has some 64,000 distinct CDR3 sequences, approximately 11% seen once. Time point given: patch test 3, about 24 weeks after DPC sensitization. Sample treatment: therapeutic diphenylcyclopropenone sensitization with weekly scalp DPC. Blood sampling occurred before each patch-test application. Whole blood that had not been fractionated was the source of extracted total RNA. The sample here was whole blood, taken in connection with sensitization to the hapten diphenylcyclopropenone (DPC). This clonotype originated in a woman in her thirties with alopecia areata. Some clones in this sample may be carry-over from other donors' samples.

The CDR3 loop reads CASSLVVAGSEQYF. In DNA, the CDR3 is TGTGCCAGCAGCTTGGTTGTAGCGGGGTCCGAGCAGTACTTC. The chain recombines TRBV5-5 with TRBJ2-7; TRBD2 matches 8 bases. V lost 0 bases, J lost 6 bases, and 5 bases stayed unmatched. The CDR3 runs to 14 residues. CDR1 and CDR2 (germline): SGHKS, YYEKEE (reference sequence). Using reference TRBV5-5 and TRBJ2-7 for the parts outside the CDR3, the full variable domain is DAGVTQSPTHLIKTRGQQVTLRCSPISGHKSVSWYQQVLGQGPQFIFQYYEKEERGRGNFPDRFSARQFPNYSSELNVNALLLGDSALYLCASSLVVAGSEQYFGPGTRLTVT.